This T cell receptor (beta chain) is from a study of CD8 T cells in ankylosing spondylitis. This clonotype was counted between two and nine times. Germline loops: CDR1 SGHAT, CDR2 FQNNGV. The CDR3 is 16 amino acids. Between the trimmed V and J ends, which lost 5 bases and 3 bases, there was a span of 20 bases. Quantitative molecular-barcoded 5'-RACE generated the TCR beta libraries. Using its own MiXCR run on the 5' RACE reads, TCRdb lists one record per CDR3 protein. Of under 450,000 distinct CDR3 sequences listed, 20% are singletons. The clonotype comes from a male donor with ankylosing spondylitis or in good health (not recorded which). The sample was blood, either unsorted or a sorted T cell fraction (not recorded which). The chain recombines TRBV11-2 with TRBJ2-7; D is unresolved. As DNA, the CDR3 is TGTGCCAGCAGCCAAAGGAGTAGTGTGACACTCTACGAGCAGTACTTC. Its protein product is CASSQRSSVTLYEQYF.